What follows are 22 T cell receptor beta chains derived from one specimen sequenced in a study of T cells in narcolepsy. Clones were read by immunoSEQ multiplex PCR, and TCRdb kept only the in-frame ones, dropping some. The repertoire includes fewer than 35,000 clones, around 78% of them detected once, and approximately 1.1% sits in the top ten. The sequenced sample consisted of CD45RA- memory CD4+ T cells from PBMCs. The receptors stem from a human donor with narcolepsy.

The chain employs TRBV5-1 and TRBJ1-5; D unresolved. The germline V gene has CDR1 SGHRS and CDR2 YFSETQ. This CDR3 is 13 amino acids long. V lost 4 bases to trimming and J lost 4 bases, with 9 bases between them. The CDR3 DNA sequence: TGCGCCAGCAGCCTTTCCGGAAATCAGCCCCAGCATTTT. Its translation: CASSLSGNQPQHF.

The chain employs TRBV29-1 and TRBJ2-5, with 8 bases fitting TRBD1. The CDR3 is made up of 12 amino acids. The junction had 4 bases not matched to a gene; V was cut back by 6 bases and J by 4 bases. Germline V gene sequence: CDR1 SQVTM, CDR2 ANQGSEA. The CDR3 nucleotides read TGCAGCGTCCAAACAGGGGGAGAGACCCAGTACTTC. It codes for CSVQTGGETQYF.

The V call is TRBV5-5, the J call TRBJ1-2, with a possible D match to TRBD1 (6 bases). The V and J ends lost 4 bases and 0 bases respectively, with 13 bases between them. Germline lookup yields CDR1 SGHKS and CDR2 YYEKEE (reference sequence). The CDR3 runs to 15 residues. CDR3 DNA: TGTGCCAGCAGCCCGGGGGGGCCCTCTAACTATGGCTACACCTTC. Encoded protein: CASSPGGPSNYGYTF.

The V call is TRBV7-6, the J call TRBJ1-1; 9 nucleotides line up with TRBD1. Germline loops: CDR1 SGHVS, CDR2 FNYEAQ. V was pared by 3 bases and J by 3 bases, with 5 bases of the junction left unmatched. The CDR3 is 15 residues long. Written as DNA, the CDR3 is TGTGCCAGCAGCTTGTTACAGGGGGCGGACACTGAAGCTTTCTTT. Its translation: CASSLLQGADTEAFF. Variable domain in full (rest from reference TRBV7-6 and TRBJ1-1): GAGVSQSPRYKVTKRGQDVALRCDPISGHVSLYWYRQALGQGPEFLTYFNYEAQQDKSGLPNDRFSAERPEGSISTLTIQRTEQRDSAMYRCASSLLQGADTEAFFGQGTRLTVV.

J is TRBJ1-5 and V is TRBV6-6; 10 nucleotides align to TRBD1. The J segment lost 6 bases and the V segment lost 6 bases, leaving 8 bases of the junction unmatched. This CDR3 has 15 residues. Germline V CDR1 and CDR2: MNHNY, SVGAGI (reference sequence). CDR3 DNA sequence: TGTGCCAGCAGCAGAGGACAGGGGGGGATTCAGCCCCAGCATTTT. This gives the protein CASSRGQGGIQPQHF.

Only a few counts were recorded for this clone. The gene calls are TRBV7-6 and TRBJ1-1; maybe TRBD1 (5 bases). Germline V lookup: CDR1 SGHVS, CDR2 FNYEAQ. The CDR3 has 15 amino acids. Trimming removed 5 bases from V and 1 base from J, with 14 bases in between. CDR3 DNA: TGTGCCAGCAGCACATACCGGGGCCCGAACACTGAAGCTTTCTTT. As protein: CASSTYRGPNTEAFF. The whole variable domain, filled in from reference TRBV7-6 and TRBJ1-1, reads GAGVSQSPRYKVTKRGQDVALRCDPISGHVSLYWYRQALGQGPEFLTYFNYEAQQDKSGLPNDRFSAERPEGSISTLTIQRTEQRDSAMYRCASSTYRGPNTEAFFGQGTRLTVV.

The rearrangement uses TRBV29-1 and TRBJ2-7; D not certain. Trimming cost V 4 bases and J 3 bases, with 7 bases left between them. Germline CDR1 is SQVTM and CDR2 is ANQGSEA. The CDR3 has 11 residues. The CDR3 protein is CSVGTIYEQYF. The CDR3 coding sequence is TGCAGCGTTGGAACGATCTACGAGCAGTACTTC.

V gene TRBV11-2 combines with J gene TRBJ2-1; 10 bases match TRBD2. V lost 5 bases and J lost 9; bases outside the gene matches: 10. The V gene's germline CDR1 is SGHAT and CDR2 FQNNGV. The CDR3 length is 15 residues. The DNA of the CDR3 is TGTGCCAGCAGCCCTGTAGCGGGAGGTACGAGTGAGCAGTTCTTC. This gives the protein CASSPVAGGTSEQFF. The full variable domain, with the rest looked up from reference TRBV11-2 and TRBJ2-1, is EAGVAQSPRYKIIEKRQSVAFWCNPISGHATLYWYQQILGQGPKLLIQFQNNGVVDDSQLPKDRFSAERLKGVDSTLKIQPAKLEDSAVYLCASSPVAGGTSEQFFGPGTRLTVL.

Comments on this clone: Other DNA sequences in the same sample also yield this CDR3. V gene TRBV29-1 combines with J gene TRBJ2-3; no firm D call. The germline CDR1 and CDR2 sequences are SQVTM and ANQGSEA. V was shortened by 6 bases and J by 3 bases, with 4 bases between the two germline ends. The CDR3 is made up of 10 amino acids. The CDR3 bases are TGCAGCGTCGGTACAGATACGCAGTATTTT. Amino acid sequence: CSVGTDTQYF.

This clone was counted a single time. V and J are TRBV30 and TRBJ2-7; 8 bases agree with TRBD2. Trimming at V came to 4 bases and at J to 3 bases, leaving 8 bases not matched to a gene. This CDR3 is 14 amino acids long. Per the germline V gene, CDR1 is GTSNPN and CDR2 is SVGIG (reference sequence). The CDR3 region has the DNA TGTGCCTGGAAGAAGATAGCGGGACTCTACGAGCAGTACTTC. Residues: CAWKKIAGLYEQYF.

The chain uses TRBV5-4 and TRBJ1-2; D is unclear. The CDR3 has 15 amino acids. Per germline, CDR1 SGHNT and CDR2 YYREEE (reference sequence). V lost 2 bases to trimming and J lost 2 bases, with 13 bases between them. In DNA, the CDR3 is TGTGCCAGCAGCTTCGGGTCTTCGGGCAACTATGGCTACACCTTC. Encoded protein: CASSFGSSGNYGYTF. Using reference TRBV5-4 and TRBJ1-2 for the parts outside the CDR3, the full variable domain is ETGVTQSPTHLIKTRGQQVTLRCSSQSGHNTVSWYQQALGQGPQFIFQYYREEENGRGNFPPRFSGLQFPNYSSELNVNALELDDSALYLCASSFGSSGNYGYTFGSGTRLTVV.

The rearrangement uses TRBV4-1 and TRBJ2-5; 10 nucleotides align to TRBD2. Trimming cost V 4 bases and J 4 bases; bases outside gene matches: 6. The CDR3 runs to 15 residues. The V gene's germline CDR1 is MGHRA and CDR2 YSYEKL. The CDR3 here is CASSLLTSGSETQYF. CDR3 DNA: TGCGCCAGCAGCCTCCTGACTAGCGGGTCAGAGACCCAGTACTTC.

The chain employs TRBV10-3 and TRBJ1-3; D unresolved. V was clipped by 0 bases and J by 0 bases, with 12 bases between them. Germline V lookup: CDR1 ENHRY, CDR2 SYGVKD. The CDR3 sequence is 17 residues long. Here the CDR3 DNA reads TGTGCCATCAGTGAGTCGAGCCCGGGAGGCTCTGGAAACACCATATATTTT. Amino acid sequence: CAISESSPGGSGNTIYF.

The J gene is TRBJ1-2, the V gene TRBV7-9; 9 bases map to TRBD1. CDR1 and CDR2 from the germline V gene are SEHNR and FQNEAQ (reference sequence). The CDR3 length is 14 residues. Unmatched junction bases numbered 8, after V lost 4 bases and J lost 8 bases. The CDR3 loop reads CASSSPRDRDGYTF. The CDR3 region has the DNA TGTGCCAGCAGCTCACCCCGGGACAGGGACGGCTACACCTTC.

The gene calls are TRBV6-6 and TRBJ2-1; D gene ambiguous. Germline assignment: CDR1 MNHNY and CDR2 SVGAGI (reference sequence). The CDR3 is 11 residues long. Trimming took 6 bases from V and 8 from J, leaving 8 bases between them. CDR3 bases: TGTGCCAGCAGATTAGTTGATGAGCAGTTCTTC. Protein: CASRLVDEQFF.

The CDR3 spells CASSQRSSLGSEAFF. The CDR3 region has the DNA TGTGCCAGCAGCCAACGATCGTCGCTGGGTTCGGAAGCTTTCTTT. The J gene is TRBJ1-1, the V gene TRBV4-2; D gene uncertain. Trimming removed 2 bases from V and 8 bases from J, with 18 bases in between. Germline values: CDR1 LGHNA, CDR2 YNFKEQ. The length of the CDR3 is 15 residues.

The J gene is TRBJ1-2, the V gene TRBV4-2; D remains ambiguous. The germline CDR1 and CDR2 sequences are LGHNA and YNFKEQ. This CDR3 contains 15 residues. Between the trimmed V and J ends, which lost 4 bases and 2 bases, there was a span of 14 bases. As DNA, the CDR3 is TGTGCCAGCAGCCCCAAGACGTTAAACAACTATGGCTACACCTTC. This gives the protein CASSPKTLNNYGYTF.

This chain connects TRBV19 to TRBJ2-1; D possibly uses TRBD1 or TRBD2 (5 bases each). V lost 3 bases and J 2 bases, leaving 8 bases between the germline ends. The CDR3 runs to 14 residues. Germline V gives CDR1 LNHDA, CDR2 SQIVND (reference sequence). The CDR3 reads CASSIREPYNEQFF. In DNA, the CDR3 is TGTGCCAGTAGTATCAGGGAGCCCTACAATGAGCAGTTCTTC.

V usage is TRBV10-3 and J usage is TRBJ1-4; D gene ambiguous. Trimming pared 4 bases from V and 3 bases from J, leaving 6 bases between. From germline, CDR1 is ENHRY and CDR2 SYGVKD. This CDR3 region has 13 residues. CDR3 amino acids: CAISGRANEKLFF. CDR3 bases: TGTGCCATCAGTGGTAGGGCTAATGAAAAACTGTTTTTT.

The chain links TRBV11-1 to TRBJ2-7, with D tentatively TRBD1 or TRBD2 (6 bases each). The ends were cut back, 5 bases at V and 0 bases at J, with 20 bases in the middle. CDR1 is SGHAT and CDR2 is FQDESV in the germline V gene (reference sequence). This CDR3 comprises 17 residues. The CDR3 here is CASSPDAGGGFSYEQYF. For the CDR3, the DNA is TGTGCCAGCAGCCCAGACGCCGGAGGGGGATTCTCCTACGAGCAGTACTTC. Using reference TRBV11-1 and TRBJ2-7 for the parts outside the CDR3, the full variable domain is EAEVAQSPRYKITEKSQAVAFWCDPISGHATLYWYRQILGQGPELLVQFQDESVVDDSQLPKDRFSAERLKGVDSTLKIQPAELGDSAMYLCASSPDAGGGFSYEQYFGPGTRLTVT.

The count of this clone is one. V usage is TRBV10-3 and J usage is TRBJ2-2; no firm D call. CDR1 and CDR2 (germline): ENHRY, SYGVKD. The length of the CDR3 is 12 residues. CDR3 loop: CPRYKNTGELFF. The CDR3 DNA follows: TGTCCACGGTACAAGAACACCGGGGAGCTGTTTTTT.

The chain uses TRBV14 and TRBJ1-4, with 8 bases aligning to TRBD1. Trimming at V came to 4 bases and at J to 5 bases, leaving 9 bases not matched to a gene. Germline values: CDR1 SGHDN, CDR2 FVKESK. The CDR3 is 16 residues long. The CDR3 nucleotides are TGTGCCAGCAGCCGCAGGACAGGGCTGTCGAATGAAAAACTGTTTTTT. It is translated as CASSRRTGLSNEKLFF.